A single sample gave rise to the 31 T cell receptor beta chains below, sequenced in a study of neurological immune-mediated disorders. TCRdb re-called the 5' RACE reads through MiXCR, storing one row per CDR3 protein. The sample includes about 66,000 distinct CDR3 sequences, almost 3.5% of them seen just once. The specimen sequenced was PBMCs. These receptor sequences come from a middle-aged man with multiple sclerosis.

This clonotype was observed many times. The J gene is TRBJ1-1, the V gene TRBV15, with D possibly TRBD1 on 6 matching bases. The CDR3 runs to 18 residues. Trimming shortened V by 0 bases and J by 5 bases, and 22 bases separated the two germline ends. Germline loops: CDR1 LNHNV, CDR2 YYDKDF (reference sequence). The CDR3 region has the DNA TGTGCCACCAGCAGAGATCTTAGGCGGGGGGGCGCGGGGACTGAAGCTTTCTTT. Residues: CATSRDLRRGGAGTEAFF.

This clonotype was recorded at least ten times. A junction boundary mismatches the germline segment, possibly from a read error. V usage is TRBV6-1 and J usage is TRBJ1-1; D may be TRBD1 (6 bases). Germline lookup yields CDR1 MNHNS and CDR2 SASEGT. This CDR3 is 11 amino acids long. The CDR3 DNA reads TGTGCCAGCAGTGAAGTTGGAGGCAGGGGCTTT. It specifies CASSEVGGRGF.

This clonotype was seen ten or more times. The CDR3 reads CASSPSRSEAFF. Written as DNA, the CDR3 is TGTGCCAGCAGTCCCAGCAGATCTGAAGCTTTCTTT. V gene TRBV12-3 or TRBV12-4 combines with J gene TRBJ1-1; D remains ambiguous. The CDR3 length is 12 residues. The V end lost 5 bases, the J end lost 6 bases, and 10 bases lay between the germline ends.

This clonotype occurred many times. CDR3 DNA: TGTGCCAGCAGCCAAGATAGGCAGGAGAATGAAAAACTGTTTTTT. Its translation: CASSQDRQENEKLFF. V usage is TRBV3-1 and J usage is TRBJ1-4, with unresolved D. The ends were cut back, 0 bases at V and 5 bases at J, with 10 bases in the middle. This CDR3 comprises 15 residues. Germline lookup yields CDR1 LGHDT and CDR2 YNNKEL (reference sequence). Together with reference TRBV3-1 and TRBJ1-4, the CDR3 gives the full variable domain: DTAVSQTPKYLVTQMGNDKSIKCEQNLGHDTMYWYKQDSKKFLKIMFSYNNKELIINETVPNRFSPKSPDKAHLNLHINSLELGDSAVYFCASSQDRQENEKLFFGSGTQLSVL.

This clonotype has ten or more counts. This chain uses TRBV27 with TRBJ1-1; 7 bases are shared with TRBD1. Per germline, CDR1 MNHEY and CDR2 SMNVEV (reference sequence). The CDR3 is made up of 14 amino acids. V lost 6 bases to trimming and J lost 6 bases; unmatched junction nucleotides: 10. The CDR3 loop is CASRVQGPNSEAFF. CDR3 nucleotide sequence: TGTGCCAGCAGGGTACAGGGGCCTAACTCTGAAGCTTTCTTT.

This clonotype was recorded many times. The CDR3 region is CSGVWSNGYTF. The CDR3 DNA reads as TGCAGTGGGGTTTGGTCCAATGGCTACACCTTC. V gene TRBV20-1 combines with J gene TRBJ1-2; D gene ambiguous. The V end was cut by 7 bases, the J end by 6 bases, with 12 bases between. The germline V gene encodes CDR1 DFQATT and CDR2 SNEGSKA (reference sequence). The CDR3 spans 11 residues.

Concerning this clonotype: A clone one base away is much larger, so this may be a read error. The chain couples TRBV5-1 to TRBJ1-3; no clear D gene. Germline values: CDR1 SGHRS, CDR2 YFSETQ. The CDR3 is made up of 11 amino acids. The CDR3 DNA reads TGCGCCAGCAGGGACGGAAAAACCATATATTTT. Translated, it gives CASRDGKTIYF.

This clonotype was counted ten times or more. V gene TRBV2 combines with J gene TRBJ2-1; D unresolved. In germline, CDR1 is SNHLY, CDR2 FYNNEI. The CDR3 sequence is 16 residues long. The V end lost 1 base, the J end lost 3 bases, and 13 bases lay between the germline ends. The CDR3 spells CASSEGAGLNYNEQFF. In DNA, the CDR3 is TGTGCCAGCAGTGAAGGAGCCGGGCTGAACTACAATGAGCAGTTCTTC. Combining the CDR3 with reference TRBV2 and TRBJ2-1 gives the whole variable domain EPEVTQTPSHQVTQMGQEVILRCVPISNHLYFYWYRQILGQKVEFLVSFYNNEISEKSEIFDDQFSVERPDGSNFTLKIRSTKLEDSAMYFCASSEGAGLNYNEQFFGPGTRLTVL.

This clonotype occurred many times. The genes are TRBV7-9 and TRBJ2-7; 8 positions agree with TRBD2. The CDR3 is made up of 13 amino acids. CDR1 is SEHNR, CDR2 FQNEAQ, per germline (reference sequence). The V and J ends lost 5 bases and 9 bases, in that order; junction bases with no gene match: 9. CDR3 DNA: TGTGCCAGCAGCCCTCGGGGGGGCACAGTGCAGTACTTC. Protein: CASSPRGGTVQYF.

This clonotype was found many times. The chain is built from TRBV5-1 and TRBJ2-1; possibly TRBD2 for D (6 bases). CDR1 SGHRS and CDR2 YFSETQ come from the germline V gene. This CDR3 has 15 amino acids. Trimming took off 0 bases at V and 8 bases at J, with 15 bases between the two ends. This CDR3 reads CASSLDGAGFDEQFF. The CDR3 DNA reads TGCGCCAGCAGCTTGGATGGGGCGGGATTCGATGAGCAGTTCTTC.

This clonotype was seen repeatedly, ten times or more. V gene TRBV11-2 combines with J gene TRBJ2-7; weak D call: TRBD2 (5 bases). The CDR3 is 13 residues long. The V end was cut by 3 bases, the J end by 3 bases, with 9 bases between. Looked up from germline, CDR1 is SGHAT and CDR2 is FQNNGV. CDR3 in amino acids: CASSLDSRYEQYF. The CDR3, as DNA: TGTGCCAGCAGCTTGGACTCCCGCTACGAGCAGTACTTC.

This clonotype was detected ten times or more. J is TRBJ2-2 and V is TRBV20-1; 7 nucleotides match TRBD2. J lost 3 bases, V lost 0 bases, and 4 bases had no gene match. Germline V CDR1 and CDR2: DFQATT, SNEGSKA (reference sequence). The CDR3 length is 15 residues. This chain's CDR3 is CSARDSAGYTGELFF. In DNA, the CDR3 is TGCAGTGCTAGAGACTCAGCGGGGTACACCGGGGAGCTGTTTTTT.

At least ten counts were recorded for this clonotype. The chain joins TRBV5-1 to TRBJ2-3; TRBD1 matches 10 bases. Germline trimming cut 3 bases from V and 1 base from J; bases unmatched to any gene: 2. Germline CDR1 SGHRS, CDR2 YFSETQ. CDR3 length equals 15 residues. The CDR3 is CASSWGTGGTDTQYF. For the CDR3, the DNA is TGCGCCAGCAGCTGGGGGACAGGGGGCACAGATACGCAGTATTTT.

This clonotype was found many times. V is TRBV20-1 and J is TRBJ1-1; D is unclear. Germline-derived CDR1 and CDR2 are DFQATT and SNEGSKA (reference sequence). V lost 0 bases and J 2 bases, leaving 10 bases between the germline ends. The CDR3 extends over 14 amino acids. CDR3 sequence: CSARDVGKNTEAFF. CDR3 coding DNA: TGCAGTGCTAGAGATGTGGGTAAAAACACTGAAGCTTTCTTT.

This clonotype was observed at least ten times. The J gene is TRBJ2-3, the V gene TRBV5-1; possible D gene TRBD1, 5 bases. Trimming pared 5 bases from V and 0 bases from J, leaving 7 bases between. From germline, CDR1 is SGHRS and CDR2 YFSETQ. The CDR3 runs 13 residues. CDR3 DNA: TGCGCCAGCAGGACAGTCAGCACAGATACGCAGTATTTT. Translated, it gives CASRTVSTDTQYF.

The sample holds many counts of this clonotype. The V gene is TRBV5-6, the J gene TRBJ1-5; D perhaps matches TRBD1 (5 bases). Germline CDR1 SGHDT, CDR2 YYEEEE. CDR3 length equals 17 residues. Between the trimmed V and J ends, which lost 0 bases and 3 bases, there was a span of 16 bases. The CDR3 reads CASSLALARGLNQPQHF. The CDR3 bases are TGTGCCAGCAGCTTGGCCCTCGCAAGGGGTCTCAATCAGCCCCAGCATTTT.

As DNA, the CDR3 is TGTGCCAGCAGCTCATCCGGACCCTACAATGAGCAGTTCTTC. Protein product: CASSSSGPYNEQFF. This rearrangement joins TRBV7-6 to TRBJ2-1; unclear D gene. V was shortened by 4 bases and J by 2 bases, with 9 bases between the two germline ends. This CDR3 contains 14 residues. Germline CDR1 reads SGHVS; CDR2 reads FNYEAQ.

This clonotype has at least ten counts. The chain carries TRBV18 and TRBJ2-2; D tentatively fits TRBD1 or TRBD2 (5 bases each). The V end was cut by 6 bases, the J end by 2 bases, with 13 bases between. There are 15 residues in the CDR3. Per the germline V gene, CDR1 is KGHSH and CDR2 is LQKENI. The CDR3 DNA sequence: TGTGCCAGCTCGCCCGGGGCCCAAAACACCGGGGAGCTGTTTTTT. This codes for CASSPGAQNTGELFF. Together with reference TRBV18 and TRBJ2-2, the CDR3 gives the full variable domain: NAGVMQNPRHLVRRRGQEARLRCSPMKGHSHVYWYRQLPEEGLKFMVYLQKENIIDESGMPKERFSAEFPKEGPSILRIQQVVRGDSAAYFCASSPGAQNTGELFFGEGSRLTVL.

In this sample, this clonotype turned up many times. The V gene is TRBV5-1, the J gene TRBJ2-7; 9 bases are a match to TRBD2. This CDR3 contains 15 residues. V lost 0 bases and J lost 3; bases outside the gene matches: 4. Germline V gene lookup returns CDR1 SGHRS and CDR2 YFSETQ. In DNA, the CDR3 is TGCGCCAGCAGCTTGGCGGCGGGAGGGAGCTACGAGCAGTACTTC. Amino acids: CASSLAAGGSYEQYF.

This clonotype was detected many times. The V and J genes are TRBV24-1 and TRBJ2-2, with D possibly matching TRBD2 (5 bases). This CDR3 has 14 amino acids. The V end was cut by 4 bases, the J end by 1 base, with 6 bases between. Germline V lookup: CDR1 KGHDR, CDR2 SFDVKD. CDR3 nucleotide sequence: TGTGCCACCAGTGAGGCGGGGAACACCGGGGAGCTGTTTTTT. Translated: CATSEAGNTGELFF.

This clonotype was seen ten or more times. V and J are TRBV19 and TRBJ2-1; 7 bases align to TRBD2. Germline CDR1 and CDR2: LNHDA and SQIVND (reference sequence). With V trimmed by 5 bases and J by 5 bases, 15 bases remained unmatched. This CDR3 is 17 amino acids long. For the CDR3, the DNA is TGTGCCAGTAGTGCCCACCAATCGGGGAGGGTCAACAATGAGCAGTTCTTC. Protein sequence: CASSAHQSGRVNNEQFF.

This clonotype was counted many times. V usage is TRBV10-3 and J usage is TRBJ1-5; D is unclear. Germline V CDR1 and CDR2: ENHRY, SYGVKD. The CDR3 consists of 13 residues. With 0 bases removed from V and 4 bases from J, the gap between germline ends came to 4 bases. The CDR3 sequence is CAISESNNQPQHF. For the CDR3, the DNA is TGTGCCATCAGTGAGTCGAATAATCAGCCCCAGCATTTT.

This clonotype showed up many times. The CDR3, as DNA: TGTGCCATCCGGGACCGCCAAGAGACCCAGTACTTC. This codes for CAIRDRQETQYF. The rearrangement joins TRBV6-6 to TRBJ2-5, with D perhaps given as TRBD1 or TRBD2 (5 bases each). Trimming removed 10 bases from V and 1 base from J, with 10 bases in between. Germline V gene data show CDR1 as MNHNY and CDR2 as SVGAGI (reference sequence). The CDR3 contains 12 residues.

This clonotype occurred many times. This rearrangement joins TRBV7-3 to TRBJ2-7; TRBD2 matches at 7 bases. This CDR3 contains 15 residues. Germline CDR1 is SGHTA and CDR2 is FQGTGA. V shed 2 bases and J 6 bases; nucleotides not matched to a gene: 10. The CDR3 protein is CASSLEGGPWAEQYF. The CDR3 DNA follows: TGTGCCAGCAGCTTAGAGGGAGGGCCGTGGGCCGAGCAGTACTTC.

The sample holds many counts of this clonotype. The rearrangement uses TRBV5-1 and TRBJ1-4; TRBD1 is a possible D gene (5 bases). Per germline, CDR1 SGHRS and CDR2 YFSETQ. The CDR3 covers 15 residues. Deletions cut 0 bases from V and 7 bases from J, with 13 bases between. The CDR3 DNA follows: TGCGCCAGCAGCTTGGCTGGAGGGGTGGCTGAAAAACTGTTTTTT. Amino acids: CASSLAGGVAEKLFF.

This clonotype was seen ten or more times. V and J are TRBV6-5 and TRBJ1-1; TRBD1 matches 7 bases. CDR1 is MNHEY and CDR2 is SVGAGI in the germline V gene. The CDR3 consists of 14 residues. Trimming at V came to 6 bases and at J to 3 bases, leaving 7 bases not matched to a gene. This CDR3 is CASSKQGRDTEAFF. CDR3 DNA: TGTGCCAGCAGCAAACAGGGGAGAGACACTGAAGCTTTCTTT.

This clonotype was found many times. The chain couples TRBV7-2 to TRBJ2-7, with unresolved D. The CDR3 totals 12 residues. Germline assignment: CDR1 SGHTA and CDR2 FQGNSA. V was trimmed by 3 bases and J by 6 bases, leaving 9 bases between them. The CDR3 DNA is TGTGCCAGCAGCTTTTTTTGGGCCGAGCAGTACTTC. This sequence encodes CASSFFWAEQYF. The whole variable domain, remainder taken from reference TRBV7-2 and TRBJ2-7, is GAGVSQSPSNKVTEKGKDVELRCDPISGHTALYWYRQSLGQGLEFLIYFQGNSAPDKSGLPSDRFSAERTGGSVSTLTIQRTQQEDSAVYLCASSFFWAEQYFGPGTRLTVT.

This clonotype was observed many times. The CDR3 DNA follows: TGTGCCAGCAGCCAGGTCCCGACAGTTCTACTGGGTGGCTACACCTTC. It translates to CASSQVPTVLLGGYTF. This chain uses TRBV3-1 with TRBJ1-2; D may be TRBD1 (5 bases). Germline values: CDR1 LGHDT, CDR2 YNNKEL (reference sequence). The CDR3 totals 16 residues. With 3 bases removed from V and 7 bases from J, the gap between germline ends came to 21 bases.

CDR3 DNA sequence: TGCGCCAGCAGCGCAAATGGAAAAGGGGACACAGATACGCAGCATTTT. It codes for CASSANGKGDTDTQHF. The chain couples TRBV5-1 to TRBJ2-3; a possible D gene is TRBD1 (6 bases). The last part of the DNA fits TRBJ1-5 better; the J call may be wrong. Germline CDR1 and CDR2: SGHRS and YFSETQ. The CDR3 is made up of 16 amino acids.

This clonotype was counted many times. This chain uses TRBV5-1 with TRBJ2-2; D possibly corresponds to TRBD2 (6 bases). The V and J ends lost 4 bases and 7 bases respectively, with 17 bases between them. Germline V gene sequence: CDR1 SGHRS, CDR2 YFSETQ. This CDR3 has 15 residues. CDR3 DNA: TGCGCCAGCAGCCCGGGACTGACCGAGGACGGGGAGCTGTTTTTT. It yields the protein CASSPGLTEDGELFF.

This clonotype occurred many times. This chain uses TRBV12-3 or TRBV12-4 with TRBJ2-7; D remains ambiguous. The CDR3 has 11 residues. Trimming shortened V by 4 bases and J by 4 bases, and 5 bases separated the two germline ends. CDR3 residues: CASSSLYEQYF. CDR3 DNA: TGTGCCAGCAGTTCGTTATACGAGCAGTACTTC.